This T cell receptor (beta chain) was captured in a study of cytomegalovirus exposure and HLA in healthy donors. V shed 2 bases and J shed 8 bases, with 4 bases lying between them. In germline, CDR1 is SGHVS, CDR2 FQNEAQ. The CDR3 runs to 11 residues. A word on this clone: Its antigen is as yet unknown.

Study results and caveats: It has been reported that TCR beta sequences accurately predicted the HLA-A and HLA-B alleles of most subjects. Investigators reported more than 150 TCR beta chains as tied to cytomegalovirus.

Amplification used 60 Vbeta primers and 13 Jbeta primers. Profiling relied on immunoSEQ multiplex PCR, and the TCRdb table lists in-frame clones only, not all of them. Of more than 85,000 clones listed, 78% are singletons. This receptor was obtained from a man aged 25-45 years in good health and CMV-seronegative. Sequencing input: PBMCs. V usage is TRBV7-8 and J usage is TRBJ2-1, with D uncertain. This CDR3 is CASSLLHEQFF. CDR3 DNA: TGTGCCAGCAGCTTACTCCATGAGCAGTTCTTC. Supplemented by reference TRBV7-8 and TRBJ2-1, the full variable domain reads GAGVSQSPRYKVAKRGQDVALRCDPISGHVSLFWYQQALGQGPEFLTYFQNEAQLDKSGLPSDRFFAERPEGSVSTLKIQRTQQEDSAVYLCASSLLHEQFFGPGTRLTVL.